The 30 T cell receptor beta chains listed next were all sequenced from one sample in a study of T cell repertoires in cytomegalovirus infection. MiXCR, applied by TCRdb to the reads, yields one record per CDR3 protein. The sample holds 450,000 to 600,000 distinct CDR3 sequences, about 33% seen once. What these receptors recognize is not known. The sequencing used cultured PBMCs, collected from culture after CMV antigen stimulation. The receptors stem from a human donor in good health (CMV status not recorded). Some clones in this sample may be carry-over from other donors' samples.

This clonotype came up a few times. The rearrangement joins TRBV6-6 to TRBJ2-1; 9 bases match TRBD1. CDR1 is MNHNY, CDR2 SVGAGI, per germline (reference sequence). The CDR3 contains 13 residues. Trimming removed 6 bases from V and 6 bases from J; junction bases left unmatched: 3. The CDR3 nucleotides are TGTGCCAGCAGACAGGGGGCGGTCAATGAGCAGTTCTTC. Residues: CASRQGAVNEQFF.

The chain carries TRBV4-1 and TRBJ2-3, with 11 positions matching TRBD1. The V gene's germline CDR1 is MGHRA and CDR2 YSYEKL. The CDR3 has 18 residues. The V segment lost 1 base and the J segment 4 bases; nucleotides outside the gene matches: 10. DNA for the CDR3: TGCGCCAGCAGCCAAGTGTGGTCCGGGACAGGGGGACCAGATACGCAGTATTTT. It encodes CASSQVWSGTGGPDTQYF.

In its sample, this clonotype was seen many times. CDR3 in DNA: TGTGCCAGCAGCCAAGAGGAAGGCCGGGCGCAGTATTTT. Translation gives CASSQEEGRAQYF. This chain joins TRBV4-2 and TRBJ2-3; D gene unclear. The V end lost 0 bases, the J end lost 10 bases, and 11 bases lay between the germline ends. The CDR3 extends over 13 amino acids. Germline lookup yields CDR1 LGHNA and CDR2 YNFKEQ.

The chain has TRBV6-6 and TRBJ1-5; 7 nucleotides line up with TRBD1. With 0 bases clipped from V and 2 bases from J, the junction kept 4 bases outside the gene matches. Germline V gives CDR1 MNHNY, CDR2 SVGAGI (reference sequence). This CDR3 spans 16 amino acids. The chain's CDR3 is CASSYSRGPGNQPQHF. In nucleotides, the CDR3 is TGTGCCAGCAGTTACTCGAGGGGGCCGGGCAATCAGCCCCAGCATTTT.

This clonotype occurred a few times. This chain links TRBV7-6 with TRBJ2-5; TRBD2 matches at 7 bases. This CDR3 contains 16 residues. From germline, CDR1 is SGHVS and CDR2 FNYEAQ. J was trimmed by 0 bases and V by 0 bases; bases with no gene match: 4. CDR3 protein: CASSLAGGRYQETQYF. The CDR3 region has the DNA TGTGCCAGCAGCTTAGCGGGCGGGAGATACCAAGAGACCCAGTACTTC.

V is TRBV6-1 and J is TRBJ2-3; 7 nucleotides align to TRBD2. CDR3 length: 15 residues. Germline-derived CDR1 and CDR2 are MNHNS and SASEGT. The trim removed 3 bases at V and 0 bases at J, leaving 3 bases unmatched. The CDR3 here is CASSDERGSTDTQYF. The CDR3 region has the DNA TGTGCCAGCAGTGATGAGCGGGGAAGCACAGATACGCAGTATTTT.

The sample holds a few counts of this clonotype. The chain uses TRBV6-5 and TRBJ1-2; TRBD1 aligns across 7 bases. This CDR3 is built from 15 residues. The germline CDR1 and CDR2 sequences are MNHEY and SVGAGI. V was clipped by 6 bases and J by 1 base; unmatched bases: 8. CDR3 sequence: CASSPDRVYNYGYTF. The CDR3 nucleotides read TGTGCCAGCAGCCCCGACAGGGTCTATAACTATGGCTACACCTTC.

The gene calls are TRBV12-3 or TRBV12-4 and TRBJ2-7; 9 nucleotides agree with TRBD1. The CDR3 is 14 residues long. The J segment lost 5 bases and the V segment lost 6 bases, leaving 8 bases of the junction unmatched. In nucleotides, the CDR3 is TGTGCCAGCAGGCCTCGGGACAGGGACCACGAGCAGTACTTC. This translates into CASRPRDRDHEQYF.

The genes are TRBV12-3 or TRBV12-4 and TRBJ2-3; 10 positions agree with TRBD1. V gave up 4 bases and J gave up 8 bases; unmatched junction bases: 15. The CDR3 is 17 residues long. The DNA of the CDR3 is TGTGCCAGCAGTTCACCAGGGACAGGGGTCCCGGGAGGTACGCAGTATTTT. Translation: CASSSPGTGVPGGTQYF.

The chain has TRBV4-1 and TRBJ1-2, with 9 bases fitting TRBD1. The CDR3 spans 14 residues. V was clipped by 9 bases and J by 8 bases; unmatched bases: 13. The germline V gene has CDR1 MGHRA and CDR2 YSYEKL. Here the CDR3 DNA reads TGCGCCAGTTCCGAAGGGGACAGGGCGGGCGGCTACACCTTC. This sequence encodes CASSEGDRAGGYTF.

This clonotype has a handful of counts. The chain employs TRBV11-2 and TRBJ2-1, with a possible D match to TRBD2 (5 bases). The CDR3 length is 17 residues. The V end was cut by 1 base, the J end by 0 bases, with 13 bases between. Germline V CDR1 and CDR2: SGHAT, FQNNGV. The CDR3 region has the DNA TGTGCCAGCAGCTTAGGATTAAGCGGCATCTCCTACAATGAGCAGTTCTTC. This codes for CASSLGLSGISYNEQFF.

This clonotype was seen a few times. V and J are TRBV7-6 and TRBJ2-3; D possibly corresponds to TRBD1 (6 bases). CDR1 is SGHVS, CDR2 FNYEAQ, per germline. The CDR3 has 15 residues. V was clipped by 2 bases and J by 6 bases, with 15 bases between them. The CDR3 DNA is TGTGCCAGCAGCTTACCCCTGACAGGAATGGATACGCAGTATTTT. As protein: CASSLPLTGMDTQYF.

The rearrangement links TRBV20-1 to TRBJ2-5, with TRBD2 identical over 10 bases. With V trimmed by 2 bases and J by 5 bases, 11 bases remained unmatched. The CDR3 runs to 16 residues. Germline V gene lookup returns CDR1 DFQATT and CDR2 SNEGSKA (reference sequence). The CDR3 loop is CSARTASGRARETQYF. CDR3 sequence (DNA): TGCAGTGCTAGAACGGCGAGCGGGAGGGCCAGGGAGACCCAGTACTTC.

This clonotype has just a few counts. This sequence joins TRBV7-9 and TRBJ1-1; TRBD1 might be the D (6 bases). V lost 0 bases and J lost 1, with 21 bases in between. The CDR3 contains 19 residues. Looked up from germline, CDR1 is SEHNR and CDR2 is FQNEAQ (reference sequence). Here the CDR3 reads CASSLASPLRTAANTEAFF. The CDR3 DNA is TGTGCCAGCAGCTTAGCGAGCCCATTAAGGACAGCCGCGAACACTGAAGCTTTCTTT. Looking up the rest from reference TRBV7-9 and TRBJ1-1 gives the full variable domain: DTGVSQNPRHKITKRGQNVTFRCDPISEHNRLYWYRQTLGQGPEFLTYFQNEAQLEKSRLLSDRFSAERPKGSFSTLEIQRTEQGDSAMYLCASSLASPLRTAANTEAFFGQGTRLTVV.

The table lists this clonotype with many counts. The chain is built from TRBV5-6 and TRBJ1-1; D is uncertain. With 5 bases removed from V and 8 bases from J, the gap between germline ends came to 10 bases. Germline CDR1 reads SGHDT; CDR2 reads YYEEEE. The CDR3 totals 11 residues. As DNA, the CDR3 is TGTGCCAGCAGTGCGAATAGGGAAGCTTTCTTT. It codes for CASSANREAFF.

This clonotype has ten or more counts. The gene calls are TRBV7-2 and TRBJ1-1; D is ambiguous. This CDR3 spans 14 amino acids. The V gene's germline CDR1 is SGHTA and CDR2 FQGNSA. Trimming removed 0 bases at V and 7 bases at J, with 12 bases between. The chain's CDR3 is CASSLASPVREAFF. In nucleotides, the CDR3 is TGTGCCAGCAGCTTAGCGTCGCCGGTCCGTGAAGCTTTCTTT.

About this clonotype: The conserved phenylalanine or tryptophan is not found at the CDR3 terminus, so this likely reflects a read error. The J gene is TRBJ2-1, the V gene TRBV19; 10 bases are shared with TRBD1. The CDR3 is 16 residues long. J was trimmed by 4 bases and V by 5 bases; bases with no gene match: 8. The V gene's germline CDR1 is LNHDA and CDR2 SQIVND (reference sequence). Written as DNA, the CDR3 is TGTGCCAGTAGTTTACCGGGACAGGGGATTTACAATGAGCAGTTCTCC. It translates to CASSLPGQGIYNEQFS.

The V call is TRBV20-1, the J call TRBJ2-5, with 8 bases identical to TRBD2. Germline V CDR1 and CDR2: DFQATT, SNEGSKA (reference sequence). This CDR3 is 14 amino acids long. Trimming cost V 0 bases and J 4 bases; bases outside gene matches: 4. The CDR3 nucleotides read TGCAGTGCTAGAGAAGCGGGAGTGGTAGAGACCCAGTACTTC. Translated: CSAREAGVVETQYF.

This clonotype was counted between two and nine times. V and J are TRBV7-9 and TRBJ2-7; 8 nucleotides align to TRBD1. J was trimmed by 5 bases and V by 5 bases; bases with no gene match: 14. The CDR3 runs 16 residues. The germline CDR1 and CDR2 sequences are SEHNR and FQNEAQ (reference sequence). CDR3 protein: CASSQPEARGLDEQYF. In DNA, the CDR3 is TGTGCCAGCAGCCAGCCGGAAGCCAGGGGGCTGGACGAGCAGTACTTC.

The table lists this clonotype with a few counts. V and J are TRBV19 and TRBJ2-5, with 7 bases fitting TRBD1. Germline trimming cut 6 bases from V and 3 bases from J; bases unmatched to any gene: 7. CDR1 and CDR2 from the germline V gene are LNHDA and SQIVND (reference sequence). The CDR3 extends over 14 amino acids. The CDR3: CASRDTGQKETQYF. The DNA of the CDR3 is TGTGCCAGTAGAGACACGGGACAGAAAGAGACCCAGTACTTC.

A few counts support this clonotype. The CDR3 loop reads CASSLRGQSSGNTIYF. CDR3 sequence (DNA): TGTGCCAGCAGCCTCAGGGGACAGAGCTCTGGAAACACCATATATTTT. V usage is TRBV6-6 and J usage is TRBJ1-3, with 7 bases matching TRBD1. Germline V gene sequence: CDR1 MNHNY, CDR2 SVGAGI (reference sequence). The CDR3 contains 16 residues. Unmatched junction bases numbered 8, after V lost 6 bases and J lost 0 bases.

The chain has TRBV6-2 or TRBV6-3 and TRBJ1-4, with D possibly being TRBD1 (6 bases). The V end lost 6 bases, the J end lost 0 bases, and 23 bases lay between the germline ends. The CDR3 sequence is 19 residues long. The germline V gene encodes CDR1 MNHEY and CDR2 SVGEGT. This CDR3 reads CASRSDRRGPGATNEKLFF. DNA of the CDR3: TGTGCCAGCAGATCGGACCGGAGGGGCCCAGGGGCAACTAATGAAAAACTGTTTTTT.

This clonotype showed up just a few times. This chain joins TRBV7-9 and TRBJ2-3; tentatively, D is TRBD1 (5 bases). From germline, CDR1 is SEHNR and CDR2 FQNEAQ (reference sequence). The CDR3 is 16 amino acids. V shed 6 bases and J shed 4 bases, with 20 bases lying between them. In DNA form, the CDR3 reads TGTGCCAGCAGTTCCCCGGCCCAGGGATTTGCAGATACGCAGTATTTT. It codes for CASSSPAQGFADTQYF.

CDR3 amino acids: CASSLSSGGSPDTQYF. CDR3 nucleotides: TGTGCCAGCAGCCTCTCTAGCGGGGGGTCACCAGATACGCAGTATTTT. The gene calls are TRBV7-3 and TRBJ2-3; 11 nucleotides match TRBD2. Trimming at V came to 5 bases and at J to 4 bases, leaving 8 bases not matched to a gene. This CDR3 is 16 amino acids long. Germline lookup yields CDR1 SGHTA and CDR2 FQGTGA. Using reference TRBV7-3 and TRBJ2-3 for the parts outside the CDR3, the full variable domain is GAGVSQTPSNKVTEKGKYVELRCDPISGHTALYWYRQSLGQGPEFLIYFQGTGAADDSGLPNDRFFAVRPEGSVSTLKIQRTERGDSAVYLCASSLSSGGSPDTQYFGPGTRLTVL.

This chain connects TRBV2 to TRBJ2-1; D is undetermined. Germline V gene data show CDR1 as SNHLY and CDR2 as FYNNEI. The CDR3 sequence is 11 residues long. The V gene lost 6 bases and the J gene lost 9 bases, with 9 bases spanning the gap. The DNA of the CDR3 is TGTGCCAGCAGATACACCGGTGAGCAGTTCTTC. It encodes CASRYTGEQFF.

Written as DNA, the CDR3 is TGCGCCAGCAGCCATGGGCTAGCGGGAGCTAGAGAGACCCAGTACTTC. Translation gives CASSHGLAGARETQYF. V and J are TRBV4-3 and TRBJ2-5; the match to TRBD2 covers 10 bases. J lost 4 bases, V lost 3 bases, and 8 bases had no gene match. The germline V gene has CDR1 LGHNA and CDR2 YSLEER. This CDR3 spans 16 amino acids.

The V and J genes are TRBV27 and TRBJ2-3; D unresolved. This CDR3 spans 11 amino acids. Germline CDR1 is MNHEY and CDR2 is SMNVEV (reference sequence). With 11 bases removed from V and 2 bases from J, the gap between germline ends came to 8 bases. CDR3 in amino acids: CALVYTDTQYF. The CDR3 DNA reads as TGTGCCTTGGTTTACACAGATACGCAGTATTTT.

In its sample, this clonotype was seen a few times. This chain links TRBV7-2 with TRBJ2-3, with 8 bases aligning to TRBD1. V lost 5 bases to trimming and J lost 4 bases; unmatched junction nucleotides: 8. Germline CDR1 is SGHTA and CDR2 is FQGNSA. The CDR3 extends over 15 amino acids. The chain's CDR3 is CASSEGRQGSDTQYF. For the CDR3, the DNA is TGTGCCAGCAGCGAGGGGAGACAGGGGTCAGATACGCAGTATTTT.

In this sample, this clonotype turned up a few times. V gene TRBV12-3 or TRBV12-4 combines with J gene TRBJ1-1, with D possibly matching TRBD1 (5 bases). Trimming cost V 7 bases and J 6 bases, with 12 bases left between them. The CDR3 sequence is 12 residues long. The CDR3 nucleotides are TGTGCCAGCACCCTTGGGGGTTCTGAAGCTTTCTTT. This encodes CASTLGGSEAFF.

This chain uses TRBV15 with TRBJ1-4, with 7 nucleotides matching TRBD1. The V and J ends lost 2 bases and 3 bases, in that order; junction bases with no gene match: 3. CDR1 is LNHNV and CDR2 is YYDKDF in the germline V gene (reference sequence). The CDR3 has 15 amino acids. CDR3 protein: CATSRLDRANEKLFF. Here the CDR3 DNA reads TGTGCCACCAGCAGACTCGACAGGGCTAATGAAAAACTGTTTTTT.